This record concerns one T cell receptor (beta chain) sequence. Antigen: not known. CDR1 SEHNR and CDR2 FQNEAQ come from the germline V gene (reference sequence). This CDR3 region has 15 residues. After removal of 5 bases from V and 4 bases from J, the junction contained 9 bases not matched to a gene. The sample comes from a study of OX40 agonist ivuxolimab in advanced cancers. Study-wide findings and caveats: Clonal expansion by week 6 occurred in CD4+ and CD8+ blood T cells (at 0.1 to 3.0 mg/kg). Relative to CD4+ cells, CD8+ T cells on average had more expanded clones. Researchers did not establish what antigens the expanded peripheral T cells target.

No patient had autoimmune disease or received systemic immunosuppression. Produced via immunoSEQ multiplex PCR; TCRdb's table is partial and in-frame only. The table includes roughly 25,000 clones, approximately 83% detected once. The source of this sequence is an adult with an advanced solid tumor such as melanoma, head and neck, liver or kidney cancer. The chain joins TRBV7-9 to TRBJ2-7, with TRBD1 matching over 9 bases. Sequences were derived from CD4+ or CD8+ T cells sorted from blood, sampled in a trial of the OX40 agonist ivuxolimab. The CDR3 reads CASSNPGQGQYEQYF. The CDR3 coding sequence is TGTGCCAGCAGCAACCCGGGACAGGGTCAATACGAGCAGTACTTC.